This T cell receptor beta chain was identified during a study of T cells in Graves' hyperthyroidism and ophthalmopathy (dated by TCRdb to the late 2010s). About the study as a whole: Peripheral blood was collected at initial diagnosis, before any treatment. A discovery cohort of around 100 patients, approximately 45 with Graves' ophthalmopathy and roughly 59 with stable Graves' hyperthyroidism, was used to find distinguishing TCR V-J signatures. Whether ophthalmopathy could be predicted prospectively was tested in an independent validation cohort made up of 18 to 20 hyperthyroidism patients plus 17 patients who later progressed to ophthalmopathy. The approximately 100 discovery patients were randomly divided into training and test sets at a 7:3 ratio. The study also compared thyroid tissue and blood T-cell repertoires from about 6 Graves' hyperthyroidism patients. Following sampling, methimazole starting at 30 mg daily was given to hyperthyroidism patients, and high-dose intravenous methylprednisolone was given to ophthalmopathy patients. According to the paper, TCR Vbeta CDR3 sequencing was carried out on 135 peripheral blood samples, which came from approximately 43 ophthalmopathy, roughly 75 hyperthyroidism and about 17 progressor patients.

The TCR beta CDR3 regions were amplified from the RNA transcripts. For the first round of RT-PCR on the TCR CDR3, the HTBI primer set was used together with the Qiagen OneStep RT-PCR kit. A second multiplex PCR round built the libraries, followed by size selection and purification. Paired-end sequencing of the libraries was performed with 100 bp reads on an Illumina HiSeq2000. The study's own analysis went as follows. SOAPnuke was used to process the raw data, removing reads that contained adapters or uncalled bases, had a mean Phred below 15, or lacked an exact match to the constant primer or identifier. COPE v1.2.5 was used to merge the high-quality paired reads, and each unique nucleotide sequence was defined as a clonotype. MiTCR v1.1 was used to align the clonotypes against IMGT TRBV, TRBD and TRBJ reference segments. The analysis included only V-J combinations with a frequency above 0.0001, which together covered 99% to 99.2% of the repertoires. The TCS score was defined as the ratio of F50 (clonal expansion) to E x V (chaos), calculated using BLOSUM62-based TCRdist between CDR3 peptides within each V-J. Welch's t-statistics and random forest reduced just over 500 V-J features to fewer than 15, which were used in a naive Bayes classifier (R e1071). Clones were called with MiXCR by TCRdb after fastp trimmed the public reads at Q25, and only in-frame beta chains were retained. CDR3 protein duplicates are merged, each entry listing the most common genes and DNA. TCRdb assigned the V and J calls; the authors' analysis was not used. A total of 500,000 to 650,000 distinct CDR3 sequences appear in this sample, approximately 20% of them only once. Over 45% of the sample goes to the ten largest clones.

Study-level results and caveats: During validation, the model predicted progression to ophthalmopathy a median of roughly six months ahead of onset, with approximately 71% sensitivity and about 75% specificity. No statistical method was used to fix the sample size in advance, and group allocation was not hidden from the investigators. Blood samples also contained most of the expanded thyroid clonotypes (frequency above 0.001), which suggests that blood repertoires may reflect thyroid immune responses. A model built on a 13 V-J signature distinguished ophthalmopathy from stable hyperthyroidism, reaching around 90% sensitivity and approximately 81% specificity in cross-validation and 80%/75% in testing.

From the germline V gene (reference sequence), CDR1 is SGHNT and CDR2 is YYREEE. The junction shows trimming of 2 bases on V and 0 bases on J, and the gene matches do not reach 7 bases of it. The CDR3, cysteine through phenylalanine, is 17 amino acids long. Only the CDR3 DNA is retained, 51 bases long and in frame from the first base. This clonotype was counted only a few times. Its antigen is not yet known. Per-base quality was not reported, and no clone a single base away is much larger than it. Moderately to severely active disease, a Clinical Activity Score of at least 3, a NOSPECS grade of at least 4, and a duration under 3 months were present in ophthalmopathy patients. The study excluded patients with uncontrolled infections, other autoimmune diseases, pregnancy or lactation. Diagnoses were established on the basis of clinical symptoms, serum thyroxine and TRAb, thyroid ultrasound, and orbital computed tomography. Ficoll-Paque density gradient centrifugation was used to isolate PBMCs from 9.5 to 10 ml of fresh peripheral blood. Trizol reagent was used to extract total RNA, and RNA quality was then checked on an Agilent 2100 Bioanalyzer.

The rearranged chain carries TRBV5-4 and TRBJ2-1; a stretch of 8 junction bases matches TRBD2. The sequenced sample consisted of blood. The sequence came from a man aged 40-49 years with Graves' ophthalmopathy. The CDR3 protein sequence reads: CASSFQRERYSYNEQFF. The nucleotides are TGTGCCAGCAGCTTCCAGCGGGAGCGATACTCCTACAATGAGCAGTTCTTC. The reference TRBV5-4 and TRBJ2-1 proteins fill in what lies around the CDR3, so the full variable domain reads ETGVTQSPTHLIKTRGQQVTLRCSSQSGHNTVSWYQQALGQGPQFIFQYYREEENGRGNFPPRFSGLQFPNYSSELNVNALELDDSALYLCASSFQRERYSYNEQFFGPGTRLTVL.